This T cell receptor beta chain was retrieved from a study of cytomegalovirus exposure and HLA in healthy donors. This CDR3 is 17 amino acids long. Germline CDR1 LNHDA, CDR2 SQIVND (reference sequence). V was pared by 3 bases and J by 2 bases, with 14 bases between. This PCR relied on a set of 60 Vbeta primers and 13 Jbeta primers. Profiled with immunoSEQ multiplex PCR; TCRdb holds only in-frame clones, not every one. The sample records around 250,000 clones, around 81% being singletons. V usage is TRBV19 and J usage is TRBJ2-6; the D is unclear. Specimen: PBMCs. This TCR was recovered from a woman aged 60 to 75 in good health and CMV-seropositive. The CDR3 DNA is TGTGCCAGTAGTATGCTAACCCAAGTTACTGGGGCCAACGTCCTGACTTTC. Translated, it gives CASSMLTQVTGANVLTF.